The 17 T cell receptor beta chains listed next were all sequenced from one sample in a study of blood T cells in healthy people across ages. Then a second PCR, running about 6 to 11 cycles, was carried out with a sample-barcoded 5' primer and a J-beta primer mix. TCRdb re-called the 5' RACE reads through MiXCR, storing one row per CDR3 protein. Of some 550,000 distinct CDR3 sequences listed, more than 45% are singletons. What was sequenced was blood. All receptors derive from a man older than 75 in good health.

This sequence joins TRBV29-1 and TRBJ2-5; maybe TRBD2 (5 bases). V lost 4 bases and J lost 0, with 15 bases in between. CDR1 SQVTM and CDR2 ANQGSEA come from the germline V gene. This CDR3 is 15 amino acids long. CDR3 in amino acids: CSVGSGFSHQETQYF. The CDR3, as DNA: TGCAGCGTTGGATCGGGGTTCTCTCACCAAGAGACCCAGTACTTC.

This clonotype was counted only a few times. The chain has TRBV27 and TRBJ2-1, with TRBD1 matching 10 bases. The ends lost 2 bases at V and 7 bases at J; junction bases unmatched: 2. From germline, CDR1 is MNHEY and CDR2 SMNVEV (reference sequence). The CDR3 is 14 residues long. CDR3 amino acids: CASSLRDRGNEQFF. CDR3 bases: TGTGCCAGCAGTTTAAGGGACAGGGGTAATGAGCAGTTCTTC.

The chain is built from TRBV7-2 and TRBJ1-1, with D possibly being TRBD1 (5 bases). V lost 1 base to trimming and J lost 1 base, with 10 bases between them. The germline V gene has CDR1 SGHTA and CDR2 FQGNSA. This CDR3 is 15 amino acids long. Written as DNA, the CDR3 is TGTGCCAGCAGCTTAGATCCGGGACGGAACACTGAAGCTTTCTTT. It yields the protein CASSLDPGRNTEAFF.

The CDR3 sequence: CASSETQGRGTEAFF. The CDR3 coding sequence is TGTGCCAGCAGTGAGACACAGGGGAGGGGCACTGAAGCTTTCTTT. V usage is TRBV6-6 and J usage is TRBJ1-1; 7 nucleotides agree with TRBD1. The CDR3 consists of 15 residues. Looked up from germline, CDR1 is MNHNY and CDR2 is SVGAGI (reference sequence). V lost 5 bases and J lost 4; bases outside the gene matches: 10.

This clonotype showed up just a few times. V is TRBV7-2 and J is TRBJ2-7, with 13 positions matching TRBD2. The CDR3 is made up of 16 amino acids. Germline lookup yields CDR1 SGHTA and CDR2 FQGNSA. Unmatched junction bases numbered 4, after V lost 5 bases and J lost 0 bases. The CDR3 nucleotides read TGTGCCAGCAGCGCAGGACTAGCGGGGGCCTCCTACGAGCAGTACTTC. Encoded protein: CASSAGLAGASYEQYF.

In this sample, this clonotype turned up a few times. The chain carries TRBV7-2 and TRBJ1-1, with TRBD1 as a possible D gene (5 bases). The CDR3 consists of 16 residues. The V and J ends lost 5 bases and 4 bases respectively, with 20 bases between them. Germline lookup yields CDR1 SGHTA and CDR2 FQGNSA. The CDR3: CASSLEWGILTTEAFF. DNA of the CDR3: TGTGCCAGCAGCCTAGAGTGGGGGATTCTAACCACTGAAGCTTTCTTT.

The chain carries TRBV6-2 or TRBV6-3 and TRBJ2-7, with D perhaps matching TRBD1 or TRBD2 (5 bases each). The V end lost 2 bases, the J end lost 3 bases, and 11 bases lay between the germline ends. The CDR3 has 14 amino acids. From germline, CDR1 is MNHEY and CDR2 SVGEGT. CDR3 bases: TGTGCCAGCAGTTACCTTCGGGGCGTCTACGAGCAGTACTTC. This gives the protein CASSYLRGVYEQYF.

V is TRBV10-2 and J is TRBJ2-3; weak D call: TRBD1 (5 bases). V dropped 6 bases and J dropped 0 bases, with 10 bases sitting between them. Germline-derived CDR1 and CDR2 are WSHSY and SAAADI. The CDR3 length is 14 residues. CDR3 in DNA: TGCGCCAGCAGCTCAGGGTACAGCACAGATACGCAGTATTTT. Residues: CASSSGYSTDTQYF.

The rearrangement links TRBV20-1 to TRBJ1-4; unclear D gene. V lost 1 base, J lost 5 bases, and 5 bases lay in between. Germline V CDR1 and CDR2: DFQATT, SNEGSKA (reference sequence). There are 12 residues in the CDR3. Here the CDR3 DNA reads TGCAGTGCTAGAGTGGCAAATGAAAAACTGTTTTTT. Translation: CSARVANEKLFF.

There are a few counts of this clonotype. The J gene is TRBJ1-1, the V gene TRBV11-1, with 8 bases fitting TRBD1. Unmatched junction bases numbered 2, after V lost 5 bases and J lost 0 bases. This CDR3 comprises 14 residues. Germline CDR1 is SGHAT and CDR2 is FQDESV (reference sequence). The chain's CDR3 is CASSPTGVNTEAFF. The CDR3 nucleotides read TGTGCCAGCAGCCCGACAGGGGTGAACACTGAAGCTTTCTTT. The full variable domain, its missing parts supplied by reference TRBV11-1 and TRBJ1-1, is EAEVAQSPRYKITEKSQAVAFWCDPISGHATLYWYRQILGQGPELLVQFQDESVVDDSQLPKDRFSAERLKGVDSTLKIQPAELGDSAMYLCASSPTGVNTEAFFGQGTRLTVV.

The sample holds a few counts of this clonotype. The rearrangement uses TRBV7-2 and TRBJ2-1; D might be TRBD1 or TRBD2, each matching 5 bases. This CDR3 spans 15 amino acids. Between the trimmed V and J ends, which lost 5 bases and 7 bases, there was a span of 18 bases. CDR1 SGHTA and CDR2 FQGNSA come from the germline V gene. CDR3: CASSPVQGGWNEQFF. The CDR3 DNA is TGTGCCAGCAGCCCAGTGCAGGGCGGGTGGAATGAGCAGTTCTTC.

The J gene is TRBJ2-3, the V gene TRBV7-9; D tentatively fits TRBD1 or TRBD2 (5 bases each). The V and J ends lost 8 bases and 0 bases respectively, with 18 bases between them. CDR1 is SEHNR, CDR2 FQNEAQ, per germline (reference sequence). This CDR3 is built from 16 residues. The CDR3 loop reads CASRPWGYQSTDTQYF. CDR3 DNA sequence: TGTGCCAGCCGCCCATGGGGGTATCAAAGCACAGATACGCAGTATTTT.

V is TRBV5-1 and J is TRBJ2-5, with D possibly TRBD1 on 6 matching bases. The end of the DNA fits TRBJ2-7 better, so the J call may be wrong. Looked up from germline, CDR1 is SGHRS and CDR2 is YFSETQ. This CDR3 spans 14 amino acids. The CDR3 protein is CASSLGGGPHEQYF. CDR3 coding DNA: TGCGCCAGCAGCTTGGGAGGGGGTCCCCACGAGCAGTACTTC.

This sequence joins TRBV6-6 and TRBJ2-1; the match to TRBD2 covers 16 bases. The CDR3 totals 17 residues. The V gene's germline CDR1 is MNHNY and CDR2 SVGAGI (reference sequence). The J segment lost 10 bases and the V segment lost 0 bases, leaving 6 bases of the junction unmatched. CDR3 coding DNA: TGTGCCAGCAGTTACTCGGGGACTAGCGGGGGGGCGGCGGAGCAGTTCTTC. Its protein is CASSYSGTSGGAAEQFF.

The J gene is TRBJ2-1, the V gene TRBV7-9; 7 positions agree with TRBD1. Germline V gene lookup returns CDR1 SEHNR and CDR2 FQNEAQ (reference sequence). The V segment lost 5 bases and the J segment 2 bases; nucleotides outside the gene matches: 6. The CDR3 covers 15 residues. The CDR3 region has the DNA TGTGCCAGCAGCATACCCGGGACAGCCTACAATGAGCAGTTCTTC. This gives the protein CASSIPGTAYNEQFF.

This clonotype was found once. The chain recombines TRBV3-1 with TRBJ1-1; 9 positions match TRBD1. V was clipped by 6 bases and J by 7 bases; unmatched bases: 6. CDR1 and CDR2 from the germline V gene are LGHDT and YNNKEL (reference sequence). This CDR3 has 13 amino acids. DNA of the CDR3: TGTGCCAGCAGTCGGACAGGGGTGCTTGAAGCTTTCTTT. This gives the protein CASSRTGVLEAFF.

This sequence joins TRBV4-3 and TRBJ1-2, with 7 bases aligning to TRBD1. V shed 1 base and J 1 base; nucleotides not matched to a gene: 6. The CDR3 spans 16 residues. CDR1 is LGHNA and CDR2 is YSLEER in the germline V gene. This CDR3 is CASSQVGQDLNYGYTF. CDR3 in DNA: TGCGCCAGCAGCCAAGTTGGACAGGATCTTAACTATGGCTACACCTTC.